This T cell receptor (beta chain) came from a study of pediatric ulcerative colitis. Regarding the study as a whole: Ulcerative colitis patients shared more blood-rectal clones than controls. Acute severe colitis showed lower rectal diversity from clonal expansions. No controls had the two rectal clonotypes shared by ulcerative colitis patients. Total lymphocyte DNA, not sorted subsets, was the template.

V was pared by 6 bases and J by 3 bases, with 9 bases between. The CDR3 is 13 amino acids. CDR1 is SNHLY and CDR2 is FYNNEI in the germline V gene. To note about this clone: The antigen remains undetermined.

Assay used: immunoSEQ multiplex PCR; TCRdb lists only in-frame clones, some missing. The table has fewer than 7,000 clones, roughly 86% seen once. V is TRBV2 and J is TRBJ1-3; tentative D call: TRBD1 (5 bases). Sequencing was carried out using blood. This sequence originates from a girl aged 10 to 17 who was a control in a study of pediatric ulcerative colitis. The CDR3 sequence: CASSPGSGNTIYF. The CDR3 DNA reads TGTGCCAGCAGCCCAGGGAGTGGAAACACCATATATTTT.